This entry lists 27 T cell receptor beta chains sequenced from one sample in a study of identical twins (dated by TCRdb to 2015 to 2016). Library preparation employed 5' RACE. Sequencing was carried out with an Illumina HiSeq 2000. Through fastp at Q25 and MiXCR, TCRdb rebuilt clones from the public reads, retaining in-frame beta chains. For every CDR3 protein sequence, its rows merge into one entry that carries the most common genes and DNA. In all, the sample holds hundreds of thousands of distinct CDR3 sequences, and roughly 8.6% of those were seen once. The ten biggest clones cover approximately 6.5% of the sample. This same sample was also taken into another study, of yellow fever vaccine responses in identical twins.

Input material: CD8+ T cells sorted from blood. All receptors come from a woman aged 18-29 years in good health.

This clonotype has ten or more counts. The CDR3 DNA reads TGCGCCAGCAGCCAAGCGCGAGCGCCCTACAATGAGCAGTTCTTC. Its translation is CASSQARAPYNEQFF. The rearrangement joins TRBV4-3 to TRBJ2-1; D is ambiguous. From germline, CDR1 is LGHNA and CDR2 YSLEER. This CDR3 has 15 amino acids. Trimming pared 1 base from V and 2 bases from J, leaving 9 bases between.

The chain joins TRBV27 to TRBJ2-7, with a possible D match to TRBD1 (6 bases). CDR3 length: 14 residues. V was trimmed by 6 bases and J by 3 bases, leaving 15 bases between them. Germline V gives CDR1 MNHEY, CDR2 SMNVEV (reference sequence). CDR3 region: CASSLTGSNYEQYF. The CDR3 nucleotides read TGTGCCAGCAGCCTGACAGGCTCAAACTACGAGCAGTACTTC.

Only a few counts were recorded for this clonotype. J is TRBJ2-7 and V is TRBV27; D call uncertain. V dropped 2 bases and J dropped 6 bases, with 11 bases sitting between them. The CDR3 is 13 residues long. CDR1 and CDR2 (germline): MNHEY, SMNVEV (reference sequence). The DNA for the CDR3 is TGTGCCAGCAGTTTAGGTGATTCCGGCGAGCAGTACTTC. Amino acid sequence: CASSLGDSGEQYF.

The chain joins TRBV5-4 to TRBJ2-5; the match to TRBD1 covers 10 bases. Unmatched junction bases numbered 5, after V lost 3 bases and J lost 3 bases. From germline, CDR1 is SGHNT and CDR2 YYREEE (reference sequence). The CDR3 length is 15 residues. As DNA, the CDR3 is TGTGCCAGCAGCTCCCGCGGGACAGGGGAAGAGACCCAGTACTTC. This gives the protein CASSSRGTGEETQYF.

The V gene is TRBV27, the J gene TRBJ2-1; the D gene is possibly TRBD1 (6 bases). The V and J ends lost 0 bases and 10 bases respectively, with 13 bases between them. This CDR3 spans 14 amino acids. The germline V gene has CDR1 MNHEY and CDR2 SMNVEV (reference sequence). The CDR3 DNA reads TGTGCCAGCAGTTTATCAATCAGGGGCGACGAGCAGTTCTTC. Translating gives CASSLSIRGDEQFF.

This chain uses TRBV5-6 with TRBJ2-7, with TRBD2 as a possible D gene (7 bases). The V gene lost 2 bases and the J gene lost 5 bases, with 17 bases spanning the gap. The CDR3 has 15 residues. CDR1 is SGHDT, CDR2 YYEEEE, per germline. The CDR3 region has the DNA TGTGCCAGCAGCTTTGGGGGGGCGGTGGGGCACGAGCAGTACTTC. Translated: CASSFGGAVGHEQYF. The full variable domain, rest sourced from reference TRBV5-6 and TRBJ2-7, is DAGVTQSPTHLIKTRGQQVTLRCSPKSGHDTVSWYQQALGQGPQFIFQYYEEEERQRGNFPDRFSGHQFPNYSSELNVNALLLGDSALYLCASSFGGAVGHEQYFGPGTRLTVT.

This clonotype was counted once. The chain joins TRBV30 to TRBJ2-2, with D perhaps being TRBD1 or TRBD2 (5 bases each). Germline V CDR1 and CDR2: GTSNPN, SVGIG (reference sequence). The V gene lost 0 bases and the J gene lost 3 bases, with 11 bases spanning the gap. The CDR3 extends over 15 amino acids. The CDR3 region is CAWSVPVGDTGELFF. The CDR3 DNA sequence: TGTGCCTGGAGTGTACCAGTGGGGGACACCGGGGAGCTGTTTTTT.

This clonotype has ten or more counts. This chain uses TRBV25-1 with TRBJ2-7; 8 bases match TRBD1. Trimming at V came to 10 bases and at J to 1 base, leaving 3 bases not matched to a gene. This CDR3 has 12 residues. Looked up from germline, CDR1 is MGHDK and CDR2 is SYGVNS. The CDR3 is CAIGQGSYEQYF. The DNA of the CDR3 is TGTGCCATCGGACAGGGATCCTACGAGCAGTACTTC.

The sample holds many counts of this clonotype. The chain carries TRBV28 and TRBJ2-2; possibly TRBD2 for D (5 bases). The germline V gene has CDR1 MDHEN and CDR2 SYDVKM. The CDR3 sequence is 17 residues long. V gave up 5 bases and J gave up 5 bases, with 21 bases separating them. The CDR3 region has the DNA TGTGCCAGCAGTGTTAGCGTCGAGGAACCCCAAACCGGGGAGCTGTTTTTT. Encoded protein: CASSVSVEEPQTGELFF.

The chain employs TRBV28 and TRBJ2-5, with TRBD1 matching 9 bases. The junction had 19 bases not matched to a gene; V was cut back by 3 bases and J by 5 bases. CDR1 is MDHEN and CDR2 is SYDVKM in the germline V gene. The CDR3 is 19 residues long. CDR3 DNA sequence: TGTGCCAGCAGTTTCAACAATGTTGCCCATGACAGGGGGAGTGAGACCCAGTACTTC. Protein: CASSFNNVAHDRGSETQYF.

This clonotype was found many times. The J gene is TRBJ2-5, the V gene TRBV7-8, with D perhaps matching TRBD2 (6 bases). CDR3 length equals 13 residues. Looked up from germline, CDR1 is SGHVS and CDR2 is FQNEAQ. The V and J ends lost 1 base and 7 bases respectively, with 10 bases between them. For the CDR3, the DNA is TGTGCCAGCAGCTTAGAGGCCGGGGGGACCCAGTACTTC. Residues: CASSLEAGGTQYF.

This clonotype was seen only a few times. The chain combines TRBV6-4 with TRBJ2-1; D might be TRBD2 (6 bases). The V end lost 6 bases, the J end lost 7 bases, and 19 bases lay between the germline ends. The CDR3 is made up of 15 amino acids. The germline gives CDR1 MRHNA, CDR2 SNTAGT. The CDR3 DNA reads TGTGCCAGCAGGAAGACTAGTGGGGGGTCGAATGAGCAGTTCTTC. Encoded protein: CASRKTSGGSNEQFF.

This clonotype was counted at least ten times. The chain carries TRBV27 and TRBJ1-5; D unresolved. V was trimmed by 3 bases and J by 4 bases, leaving 4 bases between them. The V gene's germline CDR1 is MNHEY and CDR2 SMNVEV (reference sequence). CDR3 length: 12 residues. For the CDR3, the DNA is TGTGCCAGCAGTTTTCTGAATCAGCCCCAGCATTTT. The encoded protein is CASSFLNQPQHF.

The rearrangement joins TRBV24-1 to TRBJ2-1; no definite D call. The germline CDR1 and CDR2 sequences are KGHDR and SFDVKD. The CDR3 is 16 amino acids. V dropped 1 base and J dropped 0 bases, with 9 bases sitting between them. The CDR3 DNA sequence: TGTGCCACCAGTGATTTCGAAAGTAGCTCCTACAATGAGCAGTTCTTC. This sequence encodes CATSDFESSSYNEQFF.

The rearrangement joins TRBV20-1 to TRBJ2-7, with no clear D. The CDR3 runs to 12 residues. Per the germline V gene, CDR1 is DFQATT and CDR2 is SNEGSKA (reference sequence). Trimming left V 0 bases short and J 2 bases short, with 5 bases between. CDR3 sequence reads: CSARDVAYEQYF. The CDR3 nucleotides are TGCAGTGCTAGAGATGTGGCCTACGAGCAGTACTTC.

The chain couples TRBV6-5 to TRBJ1-1, with a weak D call TRBD1 (6 bases). This CDR3 is 15 amino acids long. Between the trimmed V and J ends, which lost 2 bases and 4 bases, there was a span of 14 bases. Germline V gene sequence: CDR1 MNHEY, CDR2 SVGAGI. The CDR3 loop reads CASSYRLTGFTEAFF. The CDR3 DNA reads TGTGCCAGCAGTTACCGACTAACAGGGTTCACTGAAGCTTTCTTT.

There are many counts of this clonotype. The chain is built from TRBV12-3 or TRBV12-4 and TRBJ2-5; D unresolved. The CDR3 length is 13 residues. Trimming pared 5 bases from V and 6 bases from J, leaving 13 bases between. The CDR3 DNA is TGTGCCAGCAGTCCAGCGCAACGAAAGACCCAGTACTTC. This encodes CASSPAQRKTQYF.

This clonotype was counted between two and nine times. The rearrangement joins TRBV9 to TRBJ2-1; TRBD2 aligns across 7 bases. Per the germline V gene, CDR1 is SGDLS and CDR2 is YYNGEE. This CDR3 has 15 amino acids. The V segment lost 3 bases and the J segment 9 bases; nucleotides outside the gene matches: 12. The DNA for the CDR3 is TGTGCCAGCAGCGACAACCTGGGGGGGGGACTTGAGCAGTTCTTC. Its protein is CASSDNLGGGLEQFF. The complete variable domain, with remaining parts taken from reference TRBV9 and TRBJ2-1, reads DSGVTQTPKHLITATGQRVTLRCSPRSGDLSVYWYQQSLDQGLQFLIQYYNGEERAKGNILERFSAQQFPDLHSELNLSSLELGDSALYFCASSDNLGGGLEQFFGPGTRLTVL.

V and J are TRBV29-1 and TRBJ1-1; weak D call: TRBD1 (6 bases). The CDR3 covers 16 residues. Germline CDR1 and CDR2: SQVTM and ANQGSEA. Trimming removed 0 bases from V and 6 bases from J, with 20 bases in between. The DNA for the CDR3 is TGCAGCGTTGAAGATCCACAGGGAAAATGGGTAGCTGAAGCTTTCTTT. Protein product: CSVEDPQGKWVAEAFF. Looking up the rest from reference TRBV29-1 and TRBJ1-1 gives the full variable domain: SAVISQKPSRDICQRGTSLTIQCQVDSQVTMMFWYRQQPGQSLTLIATANQGSEATYESGFVIDKFPISRPNLTFSTLTVSNMSPEDSSIYLCSVEDPQGKWVAEAFFGQGTRLTVV.

J is TRBJ1-1 and V is TRBV13; D is perhaps TRBD1 (5 bases). The germline CDR1 and CDR2 sequences are PRHDT and FYEKMQ (reference sequence). The CDR3 runs 12 residues. V was pared by 3 bases and J by 10 bases, with 12 bases between. The CDR3 DNA sequence: TGTGCCAGCAGCTTGATCCGGGGACGAGCTTTCTTT. Its translation is CASSLIRGRAFF. Using reference TRBV13 and TRBJ1-1 for the parts outside the CDR3, the full variable domain is AAGVIQSPRHLIKEKRETATLKCYPIPRHDTVYWYQQGPGQDPQFLISFYEKMQSDKGSIPDRFSAQQFSDYHSELNMSSLELGDSALYFCASSLIRGRAFFGQGTRLTVV.

This clonotype was seen at least ten times. The chain couples TRBV15 to TRBJ1-1, with TRBD1 as a possible D gene (6 bases). Germline V gene lookup returns CDR1 LNHNV and CDR2 YYDKDF (reference sequence). V dropped 5 bases and J dropped 4 bases, with 17 bases sitting between them. This CDR3 region has 15 residues. CDR3 amino acids: CATSVSGGASTEAFF. As DNA, the CDR3 is TGTGCCACCAGCGTCTCGGGGGGGGCGAGCACTGAAGCTTTCTTT. Combining the CDR3 with reference TRBV15 and TRBJ1-1 gives the whole variable domain DAMVIQNPRYQVTQFGKPVTLSCSQTLNHNVMYWYQQKSSQAPKLLFHYYDKDFNNEADTPDNFQSRRPNTSFCFLDIRSPGLGDTAMYLCATSVSGGASTEAFFGQGTRLTVV.

A few counts support this clonotype. The chain is built from TRBV28 and TRBJ2-7; D remains unclear. The CDR3 has 15 residues. Germline V CDR1 and CDR2: MDHEN, SYDVKM. The V end was cut by 6 bases, the J end by 2 bases, with 17 bases between. The CDR3 protein is CASSSGRAATYEQYF. CDR3 DNA: TGTGCCAGCAGCAGTGGACGGGCAGCTACCTACGAGCAGTACTTC.

The rearrangement links TRBV3-1 to TRBJ2-7, with D possibly TRBD1 on 7 matching bases. Germline V gene lookup returns CDR1 LGHDT and CDR2 YNNKEL (reference sequence). This CDR3 has 16 residues. Trimming shortened V by 2 bases and J by 3 bases, and 17 bases separated the two germline ends. CDR3 sequence: CASSQRQGGSIYEQYF. The CDR3 nucleotides are TGTGCCAGCAGCCAAAGACAGGGAGGATCAATCTACGAGCAGTACTTC.

The chain uses TRBV18 and TRBJ2-7; weak D call: TRBD1 (6 bases). This CDR3 contains 16 residues. Germline CDR1 KGHSH, CDR2 LQKENI. Trimming shortened V by 3 bases and J by 4 bases, and 19 bases separated the two germline ends. CDR3 nucleotides: TGTGCCAGCTCACCGATTCGGACAGTCCTAGCATACGAGCAGTACTTC. Its protein is CASSPIRTVLAYEQYF.

This clonotype has at least ten counts. This sequence joins TRBV6-2 or TRBV6-3 and TRBJ2-1, with 7 positions matching TRBD2. V shed 2 bases, J shed 4 bases, and the junction held 5 bases outside the gene matches. Germline-derived CDR1 and CDR2 are MNHEY and SVGEGT. CDR3 length: 15 residues. The DNA of the CDR3 is TGTGCCAGCAGTTACGGTCTAGCGGAGTACAATGAGCAGTTCTTC. This encodes CASSYGLAEYNEQFF.

This clonotype was counted between two and nine times. CDR3 in amino acids: CSAEDSGIASYEQYF. DNA of the CDR3: TGCAGTGCCGAGGATAGCGGGATAGCGTCCTACGAGCAGTACTTC. The gene calls are TRBV20-1 and TRBJ2-7, with TRBD2 matching over 8 bases. Trimming removed 6 bases from V and 1 base from J; junction bases left unmatched: 11. Germline V gives CDR1 DFQATT, CDR2 SNEGSKA (reference sequence). The length of the CDR3 is 15 residues.

This clonotype was recorded a few times. The chain links TRBV9 to TRBJ2-3, with D perhaps TRBD1 (5 bases). Trimming cost V 0 bases and J 6 bases, with 11 bases left between them. The CDR3 is 14 amino acids. Germline V lookup: CDR1 SGDLS, CDR2 YYNGEE. In DNA, the CDR3 is TGTGCCAGCAGCGTAGGACAGCCTACTGATACGCAGTATTTT. Protein sequence: CASSVGQPTDTQYF.